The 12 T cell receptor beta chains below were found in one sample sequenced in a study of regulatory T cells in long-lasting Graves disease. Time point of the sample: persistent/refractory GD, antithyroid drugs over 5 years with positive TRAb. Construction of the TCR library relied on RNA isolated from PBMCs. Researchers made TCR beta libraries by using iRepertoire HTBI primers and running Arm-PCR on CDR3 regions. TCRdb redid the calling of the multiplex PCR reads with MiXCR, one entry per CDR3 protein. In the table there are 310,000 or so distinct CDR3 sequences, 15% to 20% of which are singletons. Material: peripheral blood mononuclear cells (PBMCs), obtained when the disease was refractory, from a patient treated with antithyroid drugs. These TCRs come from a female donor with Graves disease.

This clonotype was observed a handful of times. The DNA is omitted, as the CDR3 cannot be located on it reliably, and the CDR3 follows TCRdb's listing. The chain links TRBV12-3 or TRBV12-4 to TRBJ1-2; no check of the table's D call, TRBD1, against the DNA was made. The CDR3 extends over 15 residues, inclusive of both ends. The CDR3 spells CASSFGEGNPYGYTF.

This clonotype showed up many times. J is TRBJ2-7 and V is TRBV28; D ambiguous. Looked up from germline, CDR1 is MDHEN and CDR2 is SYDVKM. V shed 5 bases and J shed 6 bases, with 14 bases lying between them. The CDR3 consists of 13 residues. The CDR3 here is CASSRPFWPEQYF. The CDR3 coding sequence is TGTGCCAGCAGTAGGCCCTTTTGGCCCGAGCAGTACTTC.

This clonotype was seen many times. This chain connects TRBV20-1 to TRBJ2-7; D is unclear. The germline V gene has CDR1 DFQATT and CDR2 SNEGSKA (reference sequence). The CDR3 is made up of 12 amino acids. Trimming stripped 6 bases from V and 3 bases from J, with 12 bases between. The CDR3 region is CSAGIGHYEQYF. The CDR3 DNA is TGCAGTGCGGGGATAGGCCACTACGAGCAGTACTTC.

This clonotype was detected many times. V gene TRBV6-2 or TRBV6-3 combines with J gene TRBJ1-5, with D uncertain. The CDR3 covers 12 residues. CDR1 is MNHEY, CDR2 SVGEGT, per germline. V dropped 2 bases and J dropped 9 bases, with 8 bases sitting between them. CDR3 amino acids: CASSYPDVPQHF. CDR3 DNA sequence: TGTGCCAGCAGTTACCCGGACGTGCCCCAGCATTTT.

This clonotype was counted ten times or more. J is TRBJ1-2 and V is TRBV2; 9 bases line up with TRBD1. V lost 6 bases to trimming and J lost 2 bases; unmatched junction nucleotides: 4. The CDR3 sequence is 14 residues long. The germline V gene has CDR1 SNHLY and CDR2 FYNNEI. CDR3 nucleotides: TGTGCCAGCAGCGGACAGGGGAGGAACTATGGCTACACCTTC. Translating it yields CASSGQGRNYGYTF.

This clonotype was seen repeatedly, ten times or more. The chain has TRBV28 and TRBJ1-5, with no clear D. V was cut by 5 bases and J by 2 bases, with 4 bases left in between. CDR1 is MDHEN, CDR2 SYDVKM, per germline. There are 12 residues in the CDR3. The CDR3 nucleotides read TGTGCCAGCAGTACGGGCAATCAGCCCCAGCATTTT. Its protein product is CASSTGNQPQHF.

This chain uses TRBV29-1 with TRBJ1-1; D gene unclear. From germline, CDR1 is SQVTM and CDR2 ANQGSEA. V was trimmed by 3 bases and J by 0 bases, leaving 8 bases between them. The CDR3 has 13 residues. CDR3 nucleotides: TGCAGCGTTGAGGGGAAAATGAACACTGAAGCTTTCTTT. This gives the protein CSVEGKMNTEAFF.

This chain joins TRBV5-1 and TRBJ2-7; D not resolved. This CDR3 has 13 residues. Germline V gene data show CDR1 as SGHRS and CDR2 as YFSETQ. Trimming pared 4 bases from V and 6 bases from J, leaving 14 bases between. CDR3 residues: CASSAHEASEQYF. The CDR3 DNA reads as TGCGCCAGCAGCGCCCATGAAGCGAGCGAGCAGTACTTC.

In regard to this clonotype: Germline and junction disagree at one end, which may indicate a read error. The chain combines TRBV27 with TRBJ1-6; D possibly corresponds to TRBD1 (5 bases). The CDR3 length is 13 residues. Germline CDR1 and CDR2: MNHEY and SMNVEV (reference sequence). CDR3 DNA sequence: TGTGCCAACAGTTTGGGGGGTCGCTCACCCCTCCACTTT. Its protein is CANSLGGRSPLHF.

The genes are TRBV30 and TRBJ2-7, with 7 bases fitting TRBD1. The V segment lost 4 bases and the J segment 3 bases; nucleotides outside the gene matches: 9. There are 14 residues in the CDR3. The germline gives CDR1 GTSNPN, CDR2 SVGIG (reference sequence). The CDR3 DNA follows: TGTGCCTGGAACTGGACAGGCCGTCTCTACGAGCAGTACTTC. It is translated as CAWNWTGRLYEQYF.

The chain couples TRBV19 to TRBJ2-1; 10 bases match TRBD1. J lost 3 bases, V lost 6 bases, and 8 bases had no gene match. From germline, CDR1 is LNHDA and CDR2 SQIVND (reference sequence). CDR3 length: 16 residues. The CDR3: CASRAGTGANYNEQFF. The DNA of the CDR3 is TGTGCCAGTAGAGCCGGGACAGGGGCTAACTACAATGAGCAGTTCTTC.

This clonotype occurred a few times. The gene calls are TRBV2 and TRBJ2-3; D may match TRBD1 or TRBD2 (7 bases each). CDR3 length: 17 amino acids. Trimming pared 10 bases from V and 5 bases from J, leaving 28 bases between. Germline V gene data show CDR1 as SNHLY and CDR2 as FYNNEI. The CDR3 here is CATHLLRDYQGGDTQYF. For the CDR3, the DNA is TGTGCCACCCACCTCCTTCGGGACTACCAGGGGGGAGATACGCAGTATTTT.